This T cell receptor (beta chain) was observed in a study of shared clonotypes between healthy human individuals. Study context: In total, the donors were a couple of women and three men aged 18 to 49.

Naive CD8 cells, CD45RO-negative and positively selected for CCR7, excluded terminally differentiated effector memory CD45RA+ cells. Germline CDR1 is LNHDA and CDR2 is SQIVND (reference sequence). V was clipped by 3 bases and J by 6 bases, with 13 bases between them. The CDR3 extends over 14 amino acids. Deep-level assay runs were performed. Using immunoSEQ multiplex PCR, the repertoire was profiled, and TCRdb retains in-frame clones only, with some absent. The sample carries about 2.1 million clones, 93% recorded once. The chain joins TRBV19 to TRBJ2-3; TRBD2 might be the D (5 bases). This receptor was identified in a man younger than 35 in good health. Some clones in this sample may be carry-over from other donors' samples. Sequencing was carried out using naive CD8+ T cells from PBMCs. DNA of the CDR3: TGTGCCAGTAGTATCGGGGTAGTAAGGGATACGCAGTATTTT. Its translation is CASSIGVVRDTQYF.